This is a list of T cell receptor beta chains from one sample in a study of T cells in localized non-small cell lung cancer. Clones were read by immunoSEQ multiplex PCR, and TCRdb kept only the in-frame ones, dropping some. The data show about 28,000 clones, approximately 90% seen once. The source material was peripheral blood, sampled before any cancer treatment. The receptors originated from a male donor older than 55 with stage I lung adenocarcinoma. Each CDR3 is given with its conserved first and last residue. Each record gives: J gene, CDR3 length, D gene, clone size, V gene, CDR3 DNA, CDR3 protein. The D gene is left open where the match is weak. Rows may omit the clone size; those that give it use once, few, many or a size class.

TRBJ2-7 | 15 | TRBD1 | . | TRBV18 | TGTGCCAGCTCCCTTGGACAGGGCGCAACCTACGAGCAGTACTTC | CASSLGQGATYEQYF
TRBJ2-5 | 15 | . | once | TRBV5-4 | TGTGCCAGCAGCTCGCAGGGGTTGAGCCAAGAGACCCAGTACTTC | CASSSQGLSQETQYF
TRBJ1-1 | 14 | . | few | TRBV7-2 | TGTGCCAGCAGCTTTCAGGGGAGGGACACTGAAGCTTTCTTT | CASSFQGRDTEAFF
TRBJ2-5 | 13 | TRBD1 | . | TRBV19 | TGTGCCAGTAGTGGGACAGATCAAGAGACCCAGTACTTC | CASSGTDQETQYF
TRBJ1-6 | 14 | . | . | TRBV19 | TGTGCCAGGACTCCGGGACATTGGAATTCACCCCTCCACTTT | CARTPGHWNSPLHF
TRBJ2-7 | 15 | TRBD2 | . | TRBV28 | TGTGCCAGCAGCCCAGGAGGCGGGGGCTCCTACGAGCAGTACTTC | CASSPGGGGSYEQYF
TRBJ1-4 | 14 | . | . | TRBV7-7 | TGTGCCAGCAGCCCAGGAGGGGGACGGGAAAAACTGTTTTTT | CASSPGGGREKLFF
TRBJ1-1 | 10 | . | . | TRBV5-8 | TGTGCCAGCAGCTTAAGGGGAGCTTTCTTT | CASSLRGAFF
TRBJ1-1 | 15 | TRBD1 | once | TRBV7-9 | TGTGCCAGCAGCCTTTACGGGACAGGCCTTCTTGAAGCTTTCTTT | CASSLYGTGLLEAFF
TRBJ1-1 | 11 | . | . | TRBV28 | TGTGCCAGCAGTTTATGGTCGGCGGCTTTCTTT | CASSLWSAAFF
TRBJ1-3 | 13 | . | . | TRBV5-3 | TGTGCCAGAAGCTCGTACTCTGGAAACACCATATATTTT | CARSSYSGNTIYF
TRBJ2-3 | 15 | TRBD1 | . | TRBV19 | TGTGCCAGTAGTACCGGACAGGGGGAAATAGATACGCAGTATTTT | CASSTGQGEIDTQYF
TRBJ2-1 | 14 | . | . | TRBV6-1 | TGTGCCAGCAGGCGAGGCGGATCCTACAATGAGCAGTTCTTC | CASRRGGSYNEQFF
TRBJ1-5 | 13 | . | . | TRBV5-6 | TGTGCCAGCAGCCAGGGAATCGATCAGCCCCAGCATTTT | CASSQGIDQPQHF
TRBJ1-5 | 18 | . | . | TRBV28 | TGTGCCAGCAGACCGTTCCCCGGCGGGGGGGTGAGCAATCAGCCCCAGCATTTT | CASRPFPGGGVSNQPQHF
TRBJ1-1 | 15 | . | once | TRBV28 | TGTGCCAGCAGCTCGGGGGCGGGGGCGATAACTGAAGCTTTCTTT | CASSSGAGAITEAFF
TRBJ1-5 | 14 | . | few | TRBV7-9 | TGTGCCAGCAGCTTAGTTGGTGGGAATCAGCCCCAGCATTTT | CASSLVGGNQPQHF
TRBJ2-2 | 18 | TRBD1 | . | TRBV18 | TGTGCCAGCTCACCACGGTCCCCGGGACAGGGGAGCACCGGGGAGCTGTTTTTT | CASSPRSPGQGSTGELFF
TRBJ1-5 | 15 | . | few | TRBV5-1 | TGCGCCAGCAGCTTGGATTCACCTAGCAATCAGCCCCAGCATTTT | CASSLDSPSNQPQHF
TRBJ2-3 | 14 | . | . | TRBV2 | TGTGCCAGCTCCCTTATGGGCCCCACAGATACGCAGTATTTT | CASSLMGPTDTQYF
TRBJ1-3 | 16 | TRBD1 | . | TRBV7-3 | TGTGCCAGCAGCTTACTTAGGGGGCCTACAGGAAACACCATATATTTT | CASSLLRGPTGNTIYF
TRBJ2-3 | 16 | . | few | TRBV4-2 | TGTGCCAGCAGCCAGATGCAAGAGTGGGGCACAGATACGCAGTATTTT | CASSQMQEWGTDTQYF
TRBJ2-3 | 14 | . | once | TRBV19 | TGTGCCAGTAGTTCCGGCCAAGGGACAGATACGCAGTATTTT | CASSSGQGTDTQYF
TRBJ1-1 | 13 | . | . | TRBV7-3 | TGTGCCAGCAGCTTAGGGCCCACCGCTGAAGCTTTCTTT | CASSLGPTAEAFF
TRBJ2-2 | 13 | . | . | TRBV10-1 | TGCGCCAGCAATGAGAATGGGGCCGGGGAGCTGTTTTTT | CASNENGAGELFF
TRBJ1-1 | 13 | . | . | TRBV27 | TGTGCCAGCAGTTTATTTCGGGACACTGAAGCTTTCTTT | CASSLFRDTEAFF
TRBJ2-3 | 15 | TRBD2 | . | TRBV28 | TGTGCCAGCACCCCCGGGGGGGGGTTCACAGATACGCAGTATTTT | CASTPGGGFTDTQYF
TRBJ2-7 | 12 | . | few | TRBV7-9 | TGTGCCAGCAGCTTAGAAAGGGGGGAGCAGTACTTC | CASSLERGEQYF
TRBJ2-2 | 13 | . | few | TRBV9 | TGTGCCAGCAGCTCGGGCCCCGCCGGGGAGCTGTTTTTT | CASSSGPAGELFF
TRBJ1-6 | 15 | . | . | TRBV2 | TGTGCCAGCAGTGTAGGGAGCTCCTATAATTCACCCCTCCACTTT | CASSVGSSYNSPLHF
TRBJ2-1 | 19 | TRBD2 | once | TRBV4-2 | TGTGCCAGCAGCCAAGATTCGGTGGGGCTAGCGGGGTCCTACAATGAGCAGTTCTTC | CASSQDSVGLAGSYNEQFF
TRBJ1-6 | 15 | . | . | TRBV28 | TGTGCCAGCAGTTATTCGCGGAACCCTTATTCACCCCTCCACTTT | CASSYSRNPYSPLHF
TRBJ2-7 | 13 | . | . | TRBV5-6 | TGTGCCAGCAGCCTAGGACGGCCCTACGAGCAGTACTTC | CASSLGRPYEQYF
TRBJ1-1 | 11 | . | . | TRBV30 | TGTGCCTGGGCCGCGAAGGTCCGGGCTTTCTTT | CAWAAKVRAFF
TRBJ2-1 | 16 | TRBD2 | . | TRBV19 | TGTGCCAGTAGTATAGTCGGGGGGAGCTCCTACAATGAGCAGTTCTTC | CASSIVGGSSYNEQFF
TRBJ2-3 | 15 | TRBD1 | . | TRBV10-1 | TGCGCCAGCAGTGAGGGCACAGGGGGCACAGATACGCAGTATTTT | CASSEGTGGTDTQYF
TRBJ1-1 | 14 | TRBD1 | . | TRBV27 | TGTGCCAGCAGCTTCTACACAGGGGCCACTGAAGCTTTCTTT | CASSFYTGATEAFF